This TCR beta chain was identified during a study of neurological immune-mediated disorders. The CDR3 contains 16 residues. Germline lookup yields CDR1 MNHEY and CDR2 SMNVEV (reference sequence). V dropped 5 bases and J dropped 4; count of bases not matched to a gene: 9. TCRdb re-called the 5' RACE reads with MiXCR, one entry per CDR3 protein. Found here are about 89,000 distinct CDR3 sequences, 2.6% of them singletons; the top ten hold about 1.1%. This clonotype was detected ten times or more. The sequenced sample consisted of PBMCs. V is TRBV27 and J is TRBJ1-4; 8 nucleotides match TRBD1. The clonotype was recovered from a woman aged 25 to 39 with multiple sclerosis. CDR3 sequence: CASSPLGQGNNEKLFF. CDR3 DNA: TGTGCCAGCAGTCCCCTCGGACAGGGCAATAATGAAAAACTGTTTTTT.